The source of this T cell receptor (beta chain) is a study of PD-L1 blockade in urothelial cancer. The overall study: About 90% of the roughly 30 patients comprised males who had bladder-origin urothelial cancer. The analyses of blood took place 3 weeks (second dose) and 6 weeks after treatment start.

Time point: peripheral blood 6 weeks after treatment start. Patients in the study were battling locally advanced or metastatic urothelial carcinoma. Assay used: immunoSEQ multiplex PCR; TCRdb lists only in-frame clones, some missing. The data hold over 100,000 clones, with approximately 90% observed a single time. V lost 4 bases and J lost 4, with 14 bases in between. The CDR3 spans 16 residues. Germline V gene data show CDR1 as SGHTA and CDR2 as FQGNSA. This receptor was identified in a man aged 55-75 years with urothelial cancer. The chain is built from TRBV7-2 and TRBJ2-6; D call uncertain. The sequencing here drew on PBMCs, taken around atezolizumab (anti-PD-L1) treatment. The CDR3 sequence: CASSSGGLGGANVLTF. CDR3 in DNA: TGTGCCAGCAGCTCCGGTGGTCTGGGCGGGGCCAACGTCCTGACTTTC.